The entry that follows covers one T cell receptor beta chain sequence. Its antigen is undetermined. The source of the sample is a study of post-analysis software for immune sequencing data. Findings of the study overall: Normalized Chao1 diversity was significantly lower in multiple sclerosis patients than in controls. Samples from one preparation batch, clustered by F measure, grouped strongly together. There were five or six TRBV segments more frequent in patients than controls, and TRBV5-6, TRBV5-1 and TRBV20-1 were among them.

Germline-derived CDR1 and CDR2 are KGHDR and SFDVKD. The CDR3 runs to 13 residues. The ends lost 7 bases at V and 9 bases at J; junction bases unmatched: 8. Unique molecular identifiers were present in the TCR beta cDNA libraries. Input of about 0.9 to 10 million T cells yielded roughly 530,000 cDNA molecules. TCRdb re-called the PCR reads with MiXCR, one entry per CDR3 protein. This table has fewer than 850,000 distinct CDR3 sequences, roughly 27% appearing once. The source is a girl aged 10 to 17 with multiple sclerosis. Sample: blood. The chain carries TRBV24-1 and TRBJ2-1, with 7 bases fitting TRBD2. The CDR3 here is CATRSAGNLEQFF. CDR3 nucleotide sequence: TGTGCCACCAGGTCAGCGGGGAACCTTGAGCAGTTCTTC.